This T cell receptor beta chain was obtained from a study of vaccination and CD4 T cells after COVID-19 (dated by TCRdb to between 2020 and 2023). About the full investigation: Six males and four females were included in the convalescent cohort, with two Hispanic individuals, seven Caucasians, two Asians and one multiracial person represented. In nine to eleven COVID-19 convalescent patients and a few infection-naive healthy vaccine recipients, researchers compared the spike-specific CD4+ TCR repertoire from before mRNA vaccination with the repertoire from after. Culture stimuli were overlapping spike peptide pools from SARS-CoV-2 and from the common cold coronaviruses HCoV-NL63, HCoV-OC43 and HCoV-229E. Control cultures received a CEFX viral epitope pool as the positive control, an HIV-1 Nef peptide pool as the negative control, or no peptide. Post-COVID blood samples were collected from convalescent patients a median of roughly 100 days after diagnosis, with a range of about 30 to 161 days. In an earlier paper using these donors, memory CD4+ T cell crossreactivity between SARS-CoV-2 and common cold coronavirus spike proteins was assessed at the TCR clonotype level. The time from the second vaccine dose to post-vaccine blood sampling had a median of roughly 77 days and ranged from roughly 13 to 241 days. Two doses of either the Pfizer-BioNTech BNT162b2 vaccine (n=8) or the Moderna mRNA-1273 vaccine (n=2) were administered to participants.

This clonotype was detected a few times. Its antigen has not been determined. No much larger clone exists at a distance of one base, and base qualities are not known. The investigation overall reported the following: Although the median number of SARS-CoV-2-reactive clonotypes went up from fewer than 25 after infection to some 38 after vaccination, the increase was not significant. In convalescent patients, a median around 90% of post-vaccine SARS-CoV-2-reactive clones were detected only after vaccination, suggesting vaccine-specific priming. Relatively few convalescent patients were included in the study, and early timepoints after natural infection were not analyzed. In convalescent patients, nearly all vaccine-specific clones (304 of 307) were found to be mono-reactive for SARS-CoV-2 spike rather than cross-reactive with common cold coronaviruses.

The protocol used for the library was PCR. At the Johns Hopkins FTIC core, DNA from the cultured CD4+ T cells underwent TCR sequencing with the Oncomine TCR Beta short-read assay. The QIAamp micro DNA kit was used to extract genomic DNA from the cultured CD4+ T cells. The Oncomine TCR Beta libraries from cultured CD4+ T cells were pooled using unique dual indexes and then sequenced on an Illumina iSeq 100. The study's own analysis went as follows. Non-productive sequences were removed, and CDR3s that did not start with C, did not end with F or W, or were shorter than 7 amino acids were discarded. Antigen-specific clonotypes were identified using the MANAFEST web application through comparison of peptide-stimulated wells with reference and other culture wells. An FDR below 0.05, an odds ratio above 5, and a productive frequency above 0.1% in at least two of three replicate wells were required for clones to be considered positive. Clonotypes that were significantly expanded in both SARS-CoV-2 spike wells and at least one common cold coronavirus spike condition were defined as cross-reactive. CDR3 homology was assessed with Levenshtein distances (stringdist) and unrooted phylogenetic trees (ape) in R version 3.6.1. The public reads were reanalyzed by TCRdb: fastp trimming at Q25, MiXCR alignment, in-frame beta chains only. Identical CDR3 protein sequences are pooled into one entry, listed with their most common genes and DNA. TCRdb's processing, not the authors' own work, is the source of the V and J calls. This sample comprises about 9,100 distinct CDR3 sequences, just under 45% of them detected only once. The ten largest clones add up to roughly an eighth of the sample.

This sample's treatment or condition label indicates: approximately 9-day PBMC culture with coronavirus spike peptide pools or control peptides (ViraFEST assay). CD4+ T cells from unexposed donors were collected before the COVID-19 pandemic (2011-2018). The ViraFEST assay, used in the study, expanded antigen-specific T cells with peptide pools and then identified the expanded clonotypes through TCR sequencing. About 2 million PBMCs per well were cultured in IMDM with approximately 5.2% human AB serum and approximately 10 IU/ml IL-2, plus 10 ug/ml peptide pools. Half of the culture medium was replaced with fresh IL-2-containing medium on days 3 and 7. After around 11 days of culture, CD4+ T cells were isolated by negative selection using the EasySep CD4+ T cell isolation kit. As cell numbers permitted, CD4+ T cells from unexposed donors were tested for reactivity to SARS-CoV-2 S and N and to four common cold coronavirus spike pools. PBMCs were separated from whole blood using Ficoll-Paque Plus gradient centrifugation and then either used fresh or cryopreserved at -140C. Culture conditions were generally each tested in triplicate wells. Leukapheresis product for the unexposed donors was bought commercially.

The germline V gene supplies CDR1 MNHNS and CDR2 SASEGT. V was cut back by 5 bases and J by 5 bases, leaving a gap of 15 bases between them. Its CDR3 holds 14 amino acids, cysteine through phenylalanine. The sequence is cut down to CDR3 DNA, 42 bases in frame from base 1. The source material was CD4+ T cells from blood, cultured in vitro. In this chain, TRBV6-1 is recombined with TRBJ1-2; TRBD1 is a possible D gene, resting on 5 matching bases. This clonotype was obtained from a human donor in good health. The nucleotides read TGTGCCAGCAGTACGGAAGGGCAGGGATATGGCTACACCTTC. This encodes CASSTEGQGYGYTF.